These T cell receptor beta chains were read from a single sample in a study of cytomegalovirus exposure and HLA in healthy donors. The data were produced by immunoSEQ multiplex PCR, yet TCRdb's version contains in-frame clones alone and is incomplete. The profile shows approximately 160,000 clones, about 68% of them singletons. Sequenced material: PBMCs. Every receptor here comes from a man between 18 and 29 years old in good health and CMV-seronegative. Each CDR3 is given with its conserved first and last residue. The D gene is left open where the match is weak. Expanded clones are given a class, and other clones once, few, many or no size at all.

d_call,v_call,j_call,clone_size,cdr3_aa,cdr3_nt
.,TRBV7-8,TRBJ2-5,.,CASSSQGSPLGETQYF,TGTGCCAGCAGCTCACAGGGAAGCCCCCTTGGAGAGACCCAGTACTTC
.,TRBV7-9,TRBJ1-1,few,CASSRLGGVNTEAFF,TGTGCCAGCAGCCGGCTGGGGGGAGTGAACACTGAAGCTTTCTTT
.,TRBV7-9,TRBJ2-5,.,CSSRVASAETQYF,TGTTCCAGCAGAGTTGCTAGCGCGGAGACCCAGTACTTC
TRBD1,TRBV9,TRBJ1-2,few,CASSGTGQGIYGYTF,TGTGCCAGCAGCGGAACGGGACAGGGGATCTATGGCTACACCTTC
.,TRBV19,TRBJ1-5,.,CASRPGLWNQPQHF,TGTGCCAGTAGGCCGGGACTCTGGAATCAGCCCCAGCATTTT
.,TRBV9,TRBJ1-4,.,CASSVGSRGDEKLFF,TGTGCCAGCAGCGTAGGGTCACGGGGAGATGAAAAACTGTTTTTT
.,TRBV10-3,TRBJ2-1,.,CAISPLPSYNEQFF,TGTGCCATCAGCCCTCTCCCCTCCTACAATGAGCAGTTCTTC
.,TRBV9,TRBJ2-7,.,CASSVGRGAWGYEQYF,TGTGCCAGCAGCGTGGGTCGCGGGGCATGGGGCTACGAGCAGTACTTC
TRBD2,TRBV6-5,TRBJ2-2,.,CASSYSPGEGTGELFF,TGTGCCAGCAGTTACTCGCCGGGGGAGGGGACCGGGGAGCTGTTTTTT
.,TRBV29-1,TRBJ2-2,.,CSVEPLEGRNTGELFF,TGCAGCGTTGAACCGTTGGAGGGACGGAACACCGGGGAGCTGTTTTTT
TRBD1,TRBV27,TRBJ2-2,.,CASSPGTAPGELFF,TGTGCCAGCAGTCCCGGGACAGCCCCCGGGGAGCTGTTTTTT
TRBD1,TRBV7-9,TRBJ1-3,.,CASSTLVTGDFFSGNTIYF,TGTGCCAGCAGCACACTAGTGACAGGGGACTTCTTCTCTGGAAACACCATATATTTT
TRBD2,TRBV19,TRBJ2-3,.,CASRISGRPDTQYF,TGTGCCAGTAGAATCAGCGGGAGGCCAGATACGCAGTATTTT
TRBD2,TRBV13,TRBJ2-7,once,CASSLRGTGGFSYEQYF,TGTGCCAGCAGCTTAAGGGGTACGGGAGGTTTCTCCTACGAGCAGTACTTC
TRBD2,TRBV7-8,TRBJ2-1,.,CASSSYAGGVYNEQFF,TGTGCCAGCAGCTCGTATGCGGGAGGTGTCTACAATGAGCAGTTCTTC
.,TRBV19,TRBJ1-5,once,CASSYRPNQPQHF,TGTGCCAGTAGTTACAGGCCCAATCAGCCCCAGCATTTT
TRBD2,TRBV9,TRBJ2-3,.,CASSAGRLAGVADTQYF,TGTGCCAGCAGCGCCGGGAGACTAGCGGGAGTGGCAGATACGCAGTATTTT
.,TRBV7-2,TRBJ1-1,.,CASSTSQEPNTEAFF,TGTGCCAGCAGCACTTCACAGGAGCCGAACACTGAAGCTTTCTTT
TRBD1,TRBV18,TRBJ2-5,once,CASSQQGKETQYF,TGTGCCAGCTCACAACAGGGGAAAGAGACCCAGTACTTC
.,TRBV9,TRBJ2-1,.,CASSVDSGSYNEQFF,TGTGCCAGCAGCGTAGACAGCGGATCCTACAATGAGCAGTTCTTC
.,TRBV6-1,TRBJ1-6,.,CASTVGARSPLHF,TGTGCCAGCACTGTGGGGGCGAGGTCACCCCTCCACTTT
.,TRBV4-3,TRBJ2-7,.,CASSQDSRGYEQYF,TGCGCCAGCAGCCAAGATAGCCGGGGTTACGAGCAGTACTTC
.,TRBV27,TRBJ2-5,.,CASGYPDSLETQYF,TGTGCCAGCGGATATCCGGACAGCCTAGAGACCCAGTACTTC
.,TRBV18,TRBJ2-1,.,CASSPPLSRGRGSYNEQFF,TGTGCCAGCTCACCACCACTATCCCGGGGGCGGGGGTCCTACAATGAGCAGTTCTTC
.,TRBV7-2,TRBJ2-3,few,CATPGNLSTDTQYF,TGTGCCACCCCGGGAAACCTTTCCACAGATACGCAGTATTTT
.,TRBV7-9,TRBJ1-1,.,CASSNVEGLQGAFF,TGTGCCAGCTCTAACGTGGAAGGGCTCCAGGGAGCTTTCTTT
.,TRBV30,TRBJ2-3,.,CAWSVLLGATDTQYF,TGTGCCTGGAGTGTACTTTTGGGGGCTACAGATACGCAGTATTTT
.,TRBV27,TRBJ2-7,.,CASSSHRTIIRGDYEQYF,TGTGCCAGCAGTTCTCACAGGACTATAATCAGAGGCGACTACGAGCAGTACTTC
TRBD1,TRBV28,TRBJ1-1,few,CASSLATGGNTEAFF,TGTGCCAGCAGTTTAGCGACAGGGGGCAACACTGAAGCTTTCTTT
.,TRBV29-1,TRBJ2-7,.,CSVGRNYEQYF,TGCAGCGTTGGGCGGAACTACGAGCAGTACTTC
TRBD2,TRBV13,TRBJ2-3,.,CASSPGPQAGTSTDTQYF,TGTGCCAGCAGCCCCGGACCACAAGCGGGAACTAGCACAGATACGCAGTATTTT
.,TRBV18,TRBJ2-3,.,CASSPPGASTDTQYF,TGTGCCAGCTCACCACCAGGAGCTAGCACAGATACGCAGTATTTT
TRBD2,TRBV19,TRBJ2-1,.,CASSPRLAAGANEQFF,TGTGCCAGTAGCCCCCGTTTAGCGGCGGGAGCCAATGAGCAGTTCTTC
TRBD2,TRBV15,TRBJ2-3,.,CATSSLADTDTQYF,TGTGCCACCAGCAGCCTAGCGGATACAGATACGCAGTATTTT
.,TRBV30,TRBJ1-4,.,CALGGVATNEKLFF,TGTGCCCTCGGGGGAGTTGCAACTAATGAAAAACTGTTTTTT
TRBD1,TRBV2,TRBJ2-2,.,CASGGQGPNTGELFF,TGTGCCAGCGGGGGACAGGGACCCAACACCGGGGAGCTGTTTTTT
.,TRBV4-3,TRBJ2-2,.,CASSQRTGELFF,TGCGCCAGCAGCCAGAGGACCGGGGAGCTGTTTTTT
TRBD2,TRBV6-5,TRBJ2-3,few,CASTSPAGGTDTQYF,TGTGCCAGCACTTCACCAGCGGGAGGGACAGATACGCAGTATTTT
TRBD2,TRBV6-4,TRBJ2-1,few,CASSATSGRGNEQFF,TGTGCCAGCAGTGCAACTAGCGGGAGAGGGAATGAGCAGTTCTTC
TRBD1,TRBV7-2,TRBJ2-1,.,CASSARTGPYNEQFF,TGTGCCAGCAGCGCAAGGACAGGTCCTTACAATGAGCAGTTCTTC
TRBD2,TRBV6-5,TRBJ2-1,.,CASSYSGLAGGTEQFF,TGTGCCAGCAGTTACTCCGGACTAGCGGGAGGAACTGAGCAGTTCTTC
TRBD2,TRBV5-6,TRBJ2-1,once,CASSPGLAGVFF,TGTGCCAGCAGCCCCGGACTAGCGGGAGTTTTCTTC
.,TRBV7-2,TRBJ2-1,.,CASTPRGGLSYNEQFF,TGTGCCAGCACCCCTAGGGGCGGCCTCTCCTACAATGAGCAGTTCTTC
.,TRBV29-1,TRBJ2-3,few,CSVDRSTDTQYF,TGCAGCGTCGACAGAAGCACAGATACGCAGTATTTT
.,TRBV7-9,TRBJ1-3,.,CASSLWEKDTIYF,TGTGCCAGCAGCTTATGGGAGAAAGACACCATATATTTT
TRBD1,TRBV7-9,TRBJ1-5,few,CASSLGDRVDQPQHF,TGTGCCAGCAGCTTAGGGGACAGGGTCGATCAGCCCCAGCATTTT
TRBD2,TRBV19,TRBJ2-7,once,CASSPLAGGPGTYEQYF,TGTGCCAGTAGTCCCCTAGCGGGAGGGCCGGGGACCTACGAGCAGTACTTC
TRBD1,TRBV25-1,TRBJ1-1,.,CASSEGDREDTEAFF,TGTGCCAGCAGTGAGGGGGACAGGGAGGACACTGAAGCTTTCTTT
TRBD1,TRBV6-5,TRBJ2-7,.,CASSYGGDRGYEQYF,TGTGCCAGCAGTTACGGGGGGGACAGGGGTTACGAGCAGTACTTC
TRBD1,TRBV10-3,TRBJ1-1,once,CAISEQTGAPNTEAFF,TGTGCCATCAGTGAGCAAACAGGGGCTCCGAACACTGAAGCTTTCTTT
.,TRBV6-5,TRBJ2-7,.,CASSYSIGQVSYEQYF,TGTGCCAGCAGTTACTCGATTGGTCAGGTTTCCTACGAGCAGTACTTC